This TCR beta chain emerged from a study of cytomegalovirus exposure and HLA in healthy donors. Study-wide context: Counted in an early data release were tens of millions of unique TCRs from HLA-typed donors.

It was with 60 Vbeta and 13 Jbeta primers that the PCR ran. Clones were sequenced by immunoSEQ multiplex PCR, and TCRdb holds only the in-frame ones, with some missing. Among 95,000 to 110,000 clones listed, about 74% were seen once. Germline loops: CDR1 MNHNY, CDR2 SVGAGI (reference sequence). The ends were cut back, 6 bases at V and 0 bases at J, with 5 bases in the middle. The CDR3 loop spans 12 amino acids. A note on this clone: Its target is not known.

Study results and caveats: In an earlier analysis, in roughly 580 donors, most V segments appeared productive either ~87% or ~30% of the time. Immune exposure information available was restricted to CMV serostatus. Across HLA loci, a later analysis found differing TCR association rates, with DRB1 most and HLA-C fewest.

The sequence came from a woman aged 40 to 55 in good health and CMV-seropositive. Input material: PBMCs. The rearrangement uses TRBV6-6 and TRBJ1-1; D is unresolved. The DNA for the CDR3 is TGTGCCAGCAGGGCGGTGAACACTGAAGCTTTCTTT. Translation: CASRAVNTEAFF.